Listed here is a single T cell receptor (beta chain). This specimen belongs to a study of blood T cell repertoires in COVID-19. Assay used: immunoSEQ multiplex PCR; TCRdb lists only in-frame clones, some missing. This sample has about 210,000 clones, with approximately 80% found just once. The sequencing input was PBMCs or T cells enriched from blood (not recorded which). This clonotype originated in a woman in her 50s with acute COVID-19.

The CDR3 DNA reads TGTGCCAGCAGCCAGCAACCTATGGGGGCAGGGAGAGACACCGGGGAGCTGTTTTTT. Protein: CASSQQPMGAGRDTGELFF. V is TRBV3-1 (or the pseudogene TRBV3-2) and J is TRBJ2-2; D is perhaps TRBD1 (6 bases). Germline V gene data show CDR1 as LGHDT and CDR2 as YNNKEL (reference sequence). V was clipped by 3 bases and J by 3 bases, with 23 bases between them. This CDR3 contains 19 residues.